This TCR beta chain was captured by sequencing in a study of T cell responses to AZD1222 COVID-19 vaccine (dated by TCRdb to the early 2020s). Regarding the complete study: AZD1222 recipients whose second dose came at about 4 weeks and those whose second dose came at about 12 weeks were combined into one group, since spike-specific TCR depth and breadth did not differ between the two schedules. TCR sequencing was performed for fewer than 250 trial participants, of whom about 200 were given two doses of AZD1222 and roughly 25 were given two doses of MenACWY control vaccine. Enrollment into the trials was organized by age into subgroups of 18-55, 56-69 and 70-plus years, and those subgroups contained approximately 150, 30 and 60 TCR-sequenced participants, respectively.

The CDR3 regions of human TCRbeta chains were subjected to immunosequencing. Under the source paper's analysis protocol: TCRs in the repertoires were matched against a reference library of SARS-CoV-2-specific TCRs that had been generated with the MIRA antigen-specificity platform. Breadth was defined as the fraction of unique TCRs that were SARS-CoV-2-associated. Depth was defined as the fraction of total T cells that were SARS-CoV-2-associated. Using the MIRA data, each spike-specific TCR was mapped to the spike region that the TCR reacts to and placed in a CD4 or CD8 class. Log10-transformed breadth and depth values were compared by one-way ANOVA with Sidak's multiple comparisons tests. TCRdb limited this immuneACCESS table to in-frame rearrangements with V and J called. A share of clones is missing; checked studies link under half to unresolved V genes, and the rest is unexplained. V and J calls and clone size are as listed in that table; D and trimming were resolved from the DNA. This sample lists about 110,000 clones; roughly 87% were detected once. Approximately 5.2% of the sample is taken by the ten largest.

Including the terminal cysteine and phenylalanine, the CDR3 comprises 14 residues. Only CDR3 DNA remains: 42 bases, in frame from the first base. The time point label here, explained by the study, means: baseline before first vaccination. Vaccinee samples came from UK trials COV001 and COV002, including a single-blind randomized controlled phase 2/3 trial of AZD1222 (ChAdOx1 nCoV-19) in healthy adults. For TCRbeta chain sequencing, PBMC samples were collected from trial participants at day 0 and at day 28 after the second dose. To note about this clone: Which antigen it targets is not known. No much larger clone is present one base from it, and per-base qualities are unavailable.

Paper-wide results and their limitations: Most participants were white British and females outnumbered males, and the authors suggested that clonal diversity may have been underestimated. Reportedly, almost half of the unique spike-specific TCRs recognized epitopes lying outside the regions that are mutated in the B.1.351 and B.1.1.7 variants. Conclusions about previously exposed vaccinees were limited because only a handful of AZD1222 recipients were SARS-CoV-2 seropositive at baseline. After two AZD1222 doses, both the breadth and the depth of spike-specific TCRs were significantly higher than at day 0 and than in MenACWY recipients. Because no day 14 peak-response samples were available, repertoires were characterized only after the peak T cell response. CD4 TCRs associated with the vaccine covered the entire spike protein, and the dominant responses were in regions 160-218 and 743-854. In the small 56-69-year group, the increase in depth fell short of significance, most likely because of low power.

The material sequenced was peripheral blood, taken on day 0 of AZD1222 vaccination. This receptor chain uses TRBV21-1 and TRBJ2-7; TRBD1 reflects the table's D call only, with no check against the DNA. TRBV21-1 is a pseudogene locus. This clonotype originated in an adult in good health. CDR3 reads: CARNHEQGNYEQYF. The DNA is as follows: TGTGCCAGAAATCACGAACAGGGTAATTACGAGCAGTACTTC.